The rows below give T cell receptor beta chains drawn from one sample of a study of T cell responses to AZD1222 COVID-19 vaccine. The repertoire was sequenced with immunoSEQ multiplex PCR; TCRdb's copy has only in-frame clones and lacks some. Among over 40,000 clones listed, about 81% were seen once. The material sequenced was peripheral blood, taken on day 0 of AZD1222 vaccination. Receptor source: an adult in good health. The CDR3 runs from the conserved cysteine through the conserved F or W. D genes are given only for firm matches. Clone size, where shown, is once, few, many, or a class for clones that have expanded.

j_call clone_size v_call d_call cdr3_aa cdr3_nt
TRBJ1-5 - TRBV6-1 - CASSEGAGQEHF TGTGCCAGCAGTGAAGGGGCAGGGCAAGAGCATTTT
TRBJ2-5 - TRBV10-2 - CASSESWDYQETQYF TGCGCCAGCAGTGAGTCATGGGATTACCAAGAGACCCAGTACTTC
TRBJ2-2 once TRBV6-5 TRBD1 CASRKDRGGTGELFF TGTGCCAGCAGAAAGGACAGGGGAGGCACCGGGGAGCTGTTTTTT
TRBJ2-3 - TRBV7-2 TRBD2 CASNSGRAHTQYF TGTGCCAGCAATAGCGGGAGGGCCCATACGCAGTATTTT
TRBJ2-5 - TRBV5-4 - CASSSRLGKETQYF TGTGCCAGCAGCTCGAGACTGGGAAAAGAGACCCAGTACTTC
TRBJ2-1 once TRBV4-3 TRBD2 CASSLQVGTSGNEQFF TGCGCCAGCAGCCTTCAAGTGGGGACTAGCGGGAACGAGCAGTTCTTC
TRBJ2-5 - TRBV27 - CASSLRGLLQETQYF TGTGCCAGCAGTTTACGGGGACTGCTCCAAGAGACCCAGTACTTC
TRBJ2-5 - TRBV19 - CASSNRDMTQYF TGTGCCAGTAGTAACCGGGACATGACCCAGTACTTC
TRBJ2-1 - TRBV19 TRBD2 CASEWGGGSYNEQFF TGTGCCAGTGAGTGGGGCGGGGGCTCCTACAATGAGCAGTTCTTC
TRBJ2-3 once TRBV7-8 TRBD1 CASKRTGSTDTQYF TGTGCCAGCAAGCGGACAGGCAGCACAGATACGCAGTATTTT
TRBJ2-7 - TRBV30 - CAWSVLRGYEQYF TGTGCCTGGAGCGTACTGAGAGGCTACGAGCAGTACTTC
TRBJ2-5 - TRBV6-1 - CASSETQSQETQYF TGTGCCAGCAGTGAAACGCAGTCGCAAGAGACCCAGTACTTC
TRBJ2-1 - TRBV6-4 TRBD2 CASSADSGRFNEQFF TGTGCCAGCAGCGCCGATAGCGGGAGATTCAATGAGCAGTTCTTC
TRBJ1-1 once TRBV30 - CAWVNDKMNTEAFF TGTGCCTGGGTTAACGATAAAATGAACACTGAAGCTTTCTTT
TRBJ2-1 once TRBV27 TRBD1 CASSPRQGAYNEQFF TGTGCCAGCAGTCCGAGACAGGGGGCCTACAATGAGCAGTTCTTC
TRBJ2-5 - TRBV29-1 - CSGGHSQATQYF TGCAGCGGTGGACATTCCCAAGCGACCCAGTACTTC
TRBJ1-4 - TRBV6-5 - CASSSDVGPALF TGTGCCAGCAGTTCCGACGTAGGCCCCGCCTTATTT
TRBJ2-1 - TRBV2 TRBD2 CASSQLAGGNNEQFF TGTGCCAGCAGTCAACTAGCGGGGGGAAATAATGAGCAGTTCTTC
TRBJ2-2 once TRBV6-4 TRBD2 CASSDGLVPGELFF TGTGCCAGCAGTGACGGACTAGTCCCCGGGGAGCTGTTTTTT
TRBJ2-7 - TRBV24-1 - CATSDHRAYEQYF TGTGCCACCAGTGACCATAGAGCCTACGAGCAGTACTTC
TRBJ1-6 - TRBV2 TRBD1 CASSARGSISPLHF TGTGCCAGCAGTGCCAGGGGGTCCATTTCACCCCTCCACTTT
TRBJ2-2 - TRBV7-9 TRBD1 CASSARQGAIGELFF TGTGCCAGCAGCGCCCGACAGGGGGCGATCGGGGAGCTGTTTTTT
TRBJ1-3 many TRBV28 TRBD1 CASSRGQGFTGNTIYF TGTGCCAGCAGTCGGGGACAGGGCTTTACTGGAAACACCATATATTTT
TRBJ1-5 - TRBV19 - CASSLLEGRNQPQHF TGTGCCAGTAGTCTTCTCGAAGGGCGGAATCAGCCCCAGCATTTT
TRBJ2-3 - TRBV7-2 - CASSFAGKTDTQYF TGTGCCAGCAGCTTCGCGGGGAAAACAGATACGCAGTATTTT